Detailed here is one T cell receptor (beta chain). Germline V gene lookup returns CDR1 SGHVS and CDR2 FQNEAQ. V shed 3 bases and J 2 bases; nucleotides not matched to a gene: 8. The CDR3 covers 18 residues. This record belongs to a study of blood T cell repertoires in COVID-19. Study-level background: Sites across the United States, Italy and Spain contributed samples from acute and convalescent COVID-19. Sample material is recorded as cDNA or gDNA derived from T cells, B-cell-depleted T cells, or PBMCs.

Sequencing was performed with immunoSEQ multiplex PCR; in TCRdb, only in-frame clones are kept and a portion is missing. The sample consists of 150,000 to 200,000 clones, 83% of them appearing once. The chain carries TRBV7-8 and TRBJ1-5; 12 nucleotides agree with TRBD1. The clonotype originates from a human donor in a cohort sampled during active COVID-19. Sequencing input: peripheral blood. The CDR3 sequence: CASSLGQGAPGGNQPQHF. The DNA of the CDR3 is TGTGCCAGCAGCTTGGGACAGGGGGCGCCGGGTGGCAATCAGCCCCAGCATTTT.